This TCR beta chain was sequenced in a study of blood T cell repertoires in COVID-19. The CDR3 has 14 residues. Germline-derived CDR1 and CDR2 are SEHNR and FQNEAQ (reference sequence). V dropped 3 bases and J dropped 4 bases, with 13 bases sitting between them. Using immunoSEQ multiplex PCR, the repertoire was profiled, and TCRdb retains in-frame clones only, with some absent. Of about 43,000 clones detected, approximately 90% appear once; the ten largest clones hold around 3.7%. This clonotype was obtained from a man in his forties or fifties with COVID-19, enrolled during active disease. Sequencing was done on a sample of peripheral blood. The chain is built from TRBV7-9 and TRBJ2-7, with TRBD2 as a possible D gene (5 bases). CDR3 in amino acids: CASSFHREGYEQYF. The DNA of the CDR3 is TGTGCCAGCAGCTTTCACAGAGAGGGTTACGAGCAGTACTTC.